The 29 T cell receptor beta chains reported below all come from one sample, sequenced in a study of breast tumors, draining lymph nodes, adjacent tissues (TCRdb year 2016). The library was prepared using multiplex PCR. Instrument used: Illumina HiSeq 2000. Clones were called with MiXCR by TCRdb after fastp trimmed the public reads at Q25, and only in-frame beta chains were retained. One record per CDR3 amino acid sequence lists the most common genes and DNA. The sample table shows roughly 7,100 distinct CDR3 sequences, and 43% are seen once. The leading ten clones occupy about 44% of the sample. Sequences were obtained from tumor-adjacent breast tissue. These receptors were obtained from a female donor with breast cancer. Some clones in this sample may be carry-over from other donors' samples.

The sample holds many counts of this clonotype. V is TRBV20-1 and J is TRBJ2-3, with TRBD2 matching 8 bases. The ends lost 5 bases at V and 5 bases at J; junction bases unmatched: 9. Germline CDR1 is DFQATT and CDR2 is SNEGSKA (reference sequence). This CDR3 comprises 14 residues. The CDR3 is CSAPPATSGDTQYF. CDR3 DNA sequence: TGCAGTGCTCCACCGGCCACTAGCGGAGATACGCAGTATTTT.

This clonotype was recorded many times. This chain connects TRBV3-1 to TRBJ2-5; D assignment may be TRBD1 or TRBD2 (5 bases each). The V gene lost 4 bases and the J gene lost 2 bases, with 14 bases spanning the gap. Germline-derived CDR1 and CDR2 are LGHDT and YNNKEL (reference sequence). There are 15 residues in the CDR3. CDR3 in amino acids: CASSPVRGEQETQYF. Here the CDR3 DNA reads TGTGCCAGCAGCCCCGTGAGAGGGGAACAAGAGACCCAGTACTTC.

This chain links TRBV7-9 with TRBJ2-7; 7 bases are a match to TRBD2. The CDR3 covers 19 residues. The germline V gene has CDR1 SEHNR and CDR2 FQNEAQ (reference sequence). With 2 bases clipped from V and 0 bases from J, the junction kept 16 bases outside the gene matches. CDR3: CASSLKSSGSGGSSYEQYF. The CDR3 DNA reads TGTGCCAGCAGCTTAAAATCGTCCGGATCTGGCGGGAGCTCCTACGAGCAGTACTTC.

V usage is TRBV6-2 or TRBV6-3 and J usage is TRBJ2-7, with TRBD1 matching 11 bases. With 5 bases clipped from V and 6 bases from J, the junction kept 6 bases outside the gene matches. From germline, CDR1 is MNHEY and CDR2 SVGEGT. This CDR3 is built from 14 residues. The CDR3 protein is CASSSRTGGREQYF. Here the CDR3 DNA reads TGTGCCAGCAGTAGCCGGACAGGGGGCCGCGAGCAGTACTTC.

This clonotype was counted at least ten times. This chain uses TRBV2 with TRBJ1-3; D is unclear. The CDR3 sequence is 12 residues long. In germline, CDR1 is SNHLY, CDR2 FYNNEI. V was pared by 7 bases and J by 7 bases, with 11 bases between. The DNA for the CDR3 is TGTGCCAGCAATTCGGGTCCCAACACCATATATTTT. Translated, it gives CASNSGPNTIYF.

With regard to this clonotype: At one boundary the junction diverges from the germline segment, which might be a read error. The chain has TRBV7-9 and TRBJ2-7, with a weak D call TRBD2 (6 bases). The CDR3 has 15 residues. CDR1 and CDR2 from the germline V gene are SEHNR and FQNEAQ (reference sequence). This chain's CDR3 is CASSLAGGSTYERYF. DNA for the CDR3: TGTGCCAGCAGCTTAGCAGGAGGGTCTACCTACGAGCGGTACTTC.

The chain has TRBV6-4 and TRBJ2-7, with a possible D match to TRBD1 (6 bases). The CDR3 has 18 amino acids. V lost 1 base, J lost 2 bases, and 21 bases lay in between. Germline V gene sequence: CDR1 MRHNA, CDR2 SNTAGT. The CDR3 spells CASSDFRRIWQGTYEQYF. For the CDR3, the DNA is TGTGCCAGCAGTGACTTCCGGCGGATATGGCAGGGGACCTACGAGCAGTACTTC.

CDR3 in DNA: TGTGCCAGCAGCCCGACCGTCACGGAGGCCCAGTACTTC. Translation: CASSPTVTEAQYF. The chain employs TRBV7-9 and TRBJ2-5, with D tentatively TRBD2 (5 bases). CDR1 and CDR2 (germline): SEHNR, FQNEAQ (reference sequence). V dropped 5 bases and J dropped 9 bases, with 16 bases sitting between them. This CDR3 contains 13 residues. The full variable domain, rest sourced from reference TRBV7-9 and TRBJ2-5, is DTGVSQNPRHKITKRGQNVTFRCDPISEHNRLYWYRQTLGQGPEFLTYFQNEAQLEKSRLLSDRFSAERPKGSFSTLEIQRTEQGDSAMYLCASSPTVTEAQYFGPGTRLLVL.

This clonotype was detected ten times or more. The V call is TRBV19, the J call TRBJ2-6; D remains ambiguous. V was shortened by 5 bases and J by 4 bases, with 15 bases between the two germline ends. The CDR3 has 16 amino acids. CDR1 and CDR2 (germline): LNHDA, SQIVND (reference sequence). CDR3 nucleotide sequence: TGTGCCAGTAGTCCCCGGACGGCACAGGGGGCCAACGTCCTGACTTTC. Translation gives CASSPRTAQGANVLTF. The whole variable domain, remainder taken from reference TRBV19 and TRBJ2-6, is DGGITQSPKYLFRKEGQNVTLSCEQNLNHDAMYWYRQDPGQGLRLIYYSQIVNDFQKGDIAEGYSVSREKKESFPLTVTSAQKNPTAFYLCASSPRTAQGANVLTFGAGSRLTVL.

This clonotype is termed medium-sized. The V gene is TRBV2, the J gene TRBJ1-2, with a possible D match to TRBD1 (5 bases). The V gene lost 0 bases and the J gene lost 4 bases, with 9 bases spanning the gap. This CDR3 region has 14 residues. Germline assignment: CDR1 SNHLY and CDR2 FYNNEI. The chain's CDR3 is CASSEARGSYGYTF. DNA of the CDR3: TGTGCCAGCAGTGAAGCTAGGGGCTCCTATGGCTACACCTTC.

There are many counts of this clonotype. The chain recombines TRBV7-9 with TRBJ2-2; D gene unclear. CDR1 is SEHNR and CDR2 is FQNEAQ in the germline V gene (reference sequence). V shed 4 bases and J shed 8 bases, with 11 bases lying between them. This CDR3 is built from 13 residues. The CDR3 DNA sequence: TGTGCCAGCAGCTCCGCGGTCCGTGGGGAGCTGTTTTTT. Its translation: CASSSAVRGELFF.

Here the CDR3 reads CASSSNSDNQPQHF. The CDR3 DNA sequence: TGTGCCAGCAGCTCGAACAGTGACAATCAGCCCCAGCATTTT. The chain uses TRBV6-6 and TRBJ1-5; D is unresolved. Per germline, CDR1 MNHNY and CDR2 SVGAGI (reference sequence). V gave up 6 bases and J gave up 3 bases, with 12 bases separating them. The CDR3 is 14 residues long.

The chain is built from TRBV20-1 and TRBJ1-1, with D unclear. Germline CDR1 is DFQATT and CDR2 is SNEGSKA (reference sequence). Trimming shortened V by 7 bases and J by 6 bases, and 18 bases separated the two germline ends. The CDR3 totals 13 residues. The CDR3 region is CSEKVGSRAEAFF. The CDR3 DNA sequence: TGCAGTGAAAAGGTGGGGTCGCGCGCTGAAGCTTTCTTT.

This clonotype is deemed large. CDR3 amino acids: CSARTAGQGSNEQFF. The CDR3 nucleotides read TGCAGTGCTAGAACAGCGGGACAGGGGAGCAATGAGCAGTTCTTC. J is TRBJ2-1 and V is TRBV20-1; 10 nucleotides line up with TRBD1. The CDR3 sequence is 15 residues long. V shed 2 bases, J shed 6 bases, and the junction held 7 bases outside the gene matches. Looked up from germline, CDR1 is DFQATT and CDR2 is SNEGSKA (reference sequence).

The CDR3 bases are TGTGCCAGCAGCCATGCCCTGGAGCAGTTCTTC. Its translation: CASSHALEQFF. The V call is TRBV14, the J call TRBJ2-1; D is uncertain. Trimming shortened V by 3 bases and J by 10 bases, and 7 bases separated the two germline ends. The germline CDR1 and CDR2 sequences are SGHDN and FVKESK. The CDR3 contains 11 residues.

This chain uses TRBV20-1 with TRBJ2-5; tentative D call: TRBD2 (6 bases). The ends were cut back, 2 bases at V and 5 bases at J, with 12 bases in the middle. Germline V gives CDR1 DFQATT, CDR2 SNEGSKA (reference sequence). The CDR3 extends over 13 amino acids. CDR3 DNA sequence: TGCAGTGCTAGACCGGGGACTGTGGAGACCCAGTACTTC. Amino acids: CSARPGTVETQYF.

This sequence joins TRBV15 and TRBJ2-5; D not certain. The germline gives CDR1 LNHNV, CDR2 YYDKDF (reference sequence). The CDR3 totals 16 residues. V was pared by 1 base and J by 5 bases, with 17 bases between. The CDR3, as DNA: TGTGCCACCAGCAGAGGAGACGACCCGATGCGGGAGACCCAGTACTTC. Amino acid sequence: CATSRGDDPMRETQYF.

Many counts were recorded for this clonotype. The chain combines TRBV5-6 with TRBJ2-3, with TRBD2 matching 8 bases. This CDR3 region has 16 residues. Germline V CDR1 and CDR2: SGHDT, YYEEEE. After removal of 7 bases from V and 2 bases from J, the junction contained 12 bases not matched to a gene. The CDR3 here is CASREGLAGDTDTQYF. DNA of the CDR3: TGTGCCAGCCGCGAGGGGCTAGCGGGTGACACAGATACGCAGTATTTT.

This clonotype was observed at least ten times. The chain recombines TRBV7-8 with TRBJ2-1; 14 bases match TRBD2. Per the germline V gene, CDR1 is SGHVS and CDR2 is FQNEAQ. J was trimmed by 8 bases and V by 5 bases; bases with no gene match: 5. The CDR3 runs to 15 residues. The CDR3 region is CASSGTSGGRDEQFF. The CDR3 nucleotides are TGTGCCAGCAGCGGGACTAGCGGGGGCCGAGATGAGCAGTTCTTC.

By sample fraction, this clonotype is medium-sized. This sequence joins TRBV29-1 and TRBJ1-3; TRBD1 might be the D (6 bases). V lost 4 bases and J 2 bases, leaving 12 bases between the germline ends. This CDR3 is 14 amino acids long. Germline-derived CDR1 and CDR2 are SQVTM and ANQGSEA. CDR3 loop: CSVGTGSPGNTIYF. CDR3 in DNA: TGCAGCGTTGGCACAGGGAGCCCTGGAAACACCATATATTTT. Filled out from reference TRBV29-1 and TRBJ1-3, the complete variable domain reads SAVISQKPSRDICQRGTSLTIQCQVDSQVTMMFWYRQQPGQSLTLIATANQGSEATYESGFVIDKFPISRPNLTFSTLTVSNMSPEDSSIYLCSVGTGSPGNTIYFGEGSWLTVV.

V gene TRBV7-8 combines with J gene TRBJ2-7, with TRBD1 as a possible D gene (6 bases). The V end lost 3 bases, the J end lost 3 bases, and 12 bases lay between the germline ends. Germline assignment: CDR1 SGHVS and CDR2 FQNEAQ. The CDR3 loop spans 14 amino acids. DNA of the CDR3: TGTGCCAGCAGCTTTGGTACAGGGCTCTACGAGCAGTACTTC. Encoded protein: CASSFGTGLYEQYF.

The chain combines TRBV4-3 with TRBJ2-1; TRBD2 matches 11 bases. The CDR3 totals 13 residues. CDR1 and CDR2 from the germline V gene are LGHNA and YSLEER. Losses at the gene ends were 5 bases for V and 12 bases for J; bases not matched to a gene: 6. CDR3 residues: CASSSSGRALQFF. DNA of the CDR3: TGCGCCAGCAGCAGTAGCGGGAGGGCTTTGCAGTTCTTC.

The genes are TRBV7-9 and TRBJ1-1; possible D gene TRBD1, 5 bases. V was cut by 0 bases and J by 1 base, with 12 bases left in between. Germline values: CDR1 SEHNR, CDR2 FQNEAQ (reference sequence). The CDR3 spans 16 residues. CDR3 DNA sequence: TGTGCCAGCAGCTTAGCCTCGGGACCGTCGAACACTGAAGCTTTCTTT. Amino acids: CASSLASGPSNTEAFF.

This clonotype has ten or more counts. The chain employs TRBV28 and TRBJ2-3, with a possible D match to TRBD2 (6 bases). This CDR3 has 13 amino acids. V shed 6 bases and J shed 4 bases, with 11 bases lying between them. Germline values: CDR1 MDHEN, CDR2 SYDVKM. As DNA, the CDR3 is TGTGCCAGCAGAACCGGAGGGCCAGATACGCAGTATTTT. Translated, it gives CASRTGGPDTQYF.

This clonotype was counted ten times or more. The chain couples TRBV6-2 or TRBV6-3 to TRBJ2-1; 12 nucleotides agree with TRBD1. Trimming took 5 bases from V and 9 from J; bases not matched to a gene: 11. This CDR3 is built from 16 residues. Germline-derived CDR1 and CDR2 are MNHEY and SVGEGT. The CDR3 DNA follows: TGTGCCAGCAGTAAACACCGGGACAGGGGGCCCAGTGAGCAGTTCTTC. This codes for CASSKHRDRGPSEQFF.

This clonotype was counted ten times or more. The V gene is TRBV12-3 or TRBV12-4, the J gene TRBJ2-1; 10 bases line up with TRBD2. The length of the CDR3 is 15 residues. V lost 4 bases, J lost 5 bases, and 5 bases stayed unmatched. CDR3 nucleotide sequence: TGTGCCAGCAGTTCCCTAGCGGGAGTCCACAATGAGCAGTTCTTC. Its translation is CASSSLAGVHNEQFF.

The sample holds many counts of this clonotype. V and J are TRBV15 and TRBJ2-1; no clear D gene. Germline CDR1 reads LNHNV; CDR2 reads YYDKDF (reference sequence). This CDR3 has 11 amino acids. With 5 bases removed from V and 7 bases from J, the gap between germline ends came to 6 bases. CDR3 sequence (DNA): TGTGCCACCAGCTCTTTGAATGAGCAGTTCTTC. Amino acid sequence: CATSSLNEQFF.

V and J are TRBV5-5 and TRBJ2-1, with 7 bases fitting TRBD1. V shed 0 bases and J 12 bases; nucleotides not matched to a gene: 18. CDR3 size: 17 residues. CDR1 is SGHKS and CDR2 is YYEKEE in the germline V gene (reference sequence). The CDR3 DNA sequence: TGTGCCAGCAGCTTGGCCTCGACAGGGATTCTTTCACGAGGGCAGTTCTTC. This sequence encodes CASSLASTGILSRGQFF.

The V gene is TRBV20-1, the J gene TRBJ2-7; D is possibly TRBD2 (6 bases). The CDR3 sequence is 16 residues long. Trimming cost V 4 bases and J 0 bases, with 19 bases left between them. Germline CDR1 DFQATT, CDR2 SNEGSKA (reference sequence). The CDR3 DNA is TGCAGTGCTATTAGCCCCCGGGACTCCAACTCCTACGAGCAGTACTTC. Encoded protein: CSAISPRDSNSYEQYF.